Listed here are 7 T cell receptor beta chains from one sample, sequenced in a study of cytomegalovirus exposure and HLA in healthy donors. This table comes from immunoSEQ multiplex PCR, and its TCRdb copy is limited to in-frame clones, with some not included. Of tens of thousands of clones in the sample, roughly 95% are singletons; the top ten hold around 2.4%. The sequencing sample was made of PBMCs. The receptor set was obtained from a man aged 18 to 29 in good health and CMV-seronegative.

The V call is TRBV7-8, the J call TRBJ2-2; D unclear. Germline V gene data show CDR1 as SGHVS and CDR2 as FQNEAQ. V was trimmed by 6 bases and J by 0 bases, leaving 8 bases between them. The CDR3 is 14 residues long. The CDR3: CASSPTANTGELFF. DNA of the CDR3: TGTGCCAGCAGTCCAACAGCGAACACCGGGGAGCTGTTTTTT.

The rearrangement joins TRBV29-1 to TRBJ1-1; maybe TRBD1 (5 bases). Germline V gene lookup returns CDR1 SQVTM and CDR2 ANQGSEA. Trimming cost V 2 bases and J 4 bases, with 11 bases left between them. This CDR3 spans 13 amino acids. The CDR3 nucleotides are TGCAGCGTTGAAAGCGGGAGGGGCACTGAAGCTTTCTTT. This codes for CSVESGRGTEAFF.

This chain links TRBV28 with TRBJ2-5, with a possible D match to TRBD1 (5 bases). V was pared by 2 bases and J by 2 bases, with 9 bases between. The CDR3 contains 14 residues. Germline V gene lookup returns CDR1 MDHEN and CDR2 SYDVKM. CDR3 DNA sequence: TGTGCCAGCAGTTTAAGGCCAGGGCAAGAGACCCAGTACTTC. Translating gives CASSLRPGQETQYF.

The gene calls are TRBV4-2 and TRBJ1-1; a weak D match, TRBD1 (5 bases). Germline CDR1 LGHNA, CDR2 YNFKEQ. CDR3 length equals 15 residues. V was cut by 3 bases and J by 0 bases, with 11 bases left in between. CDR3 DNA: TGTGCCAGCAGCCAGGCAGGGCTTATGAACACTGAAGCTTTCTTT. It encodes CASSQAGLMNTEAFF.

This sequence joins TRBV19 and TRBJ2-2; 10 bases map to TRBD2. This CDR3 has 16 residues. Germline V gene data show CDR1 as LNHDA and CDR2 as SQIVND (reference sequence). The V gene end was trimmed by 3 bases and the J gene end by 4 bases; junction bases not matched to a gene: 5. In nucleotides, the CDR3 is TGTGCCAGTAGTATCTCTAGCGGGAGAAGCACCGGGGAGCTGTTTTTT. Residues: CASSISSGRSTGELFF. The full variable domain, rest sourced from reference TRBV19 and TRBJ2-2, is DGGITQSPKYLFRKEGQNVTLSCEQNLNHDAMYWYRQDPGQGLRLIYYSQIVNDFQKGDIAEGYSVSREKKESFPLTVTSAQKNPTAFYLCASSISSGRSTGELFFGEGSRLTVL.

The chain has TRBV9 and TRBJ2-1, with 7 bases fitting TRBD2. The CDR3 totals 16 residues. J was trimmed by 0 bases and V by 0 bases; bases with no gene match: 3. Germline CDR1 and CDR2: SGDLS and YYNGEE. The CDR3: CASSVGSGASYNEQFF. As DNA, the CDR3 is TGTGCCAGCAGCGTAGGAAGCGGGGCCTCCTACAATGAGCAGTTCTTC.

The CDR3 nucleotides are TGTGCCAGCGGAGAGAACCCAGATACGCAGTATTTT. This codes for CASGENPDTQYF. This chain joins TRBV2 and TRBJ2-3; D is uncertain. Germline V gives CDR1 SNHLY, CDR2 FYNNEI. V lost 8 bases, J lost 4 bases, and 10 bases lay in between. There are 12 residues in the CDR3.